The sequence of this T cell receptor beta chain was determined in a study of T cell responses to AZD1222 COVID-19 vaccine. Study-wide results and limits: Across spike, vaccine-associated CD4 TCRs were found, dominant at 160-218 and 743-854. No repertoire was sampled before or during the peak T cell response, only after it. Donors, mostly white British, included more females; clonal diversity was possibly underestimated. As reported, nearly half of all spike-specific TCRs target variant regions that are unmutated.

Germline V gene lookup returns CDR1 SGHDN and CDR2 FVKESK. V lost 6 bases and J lost 7; bases outside the gene matches: 6. The length of the CDR3 is 13 residues. As to this clone: The target antigen is unknown.

The table came from immunoSEQ multiplex PCR; TCRdb's copy has only in-frame clones and leaves some out. The table shows about 110,000 clones, with around 93% occurring only once. Sequencing used peripheral blood, obtained 28 days after the second AZD1222 dose. V gene TRBV14 combines with J gene TRBJ2-4; TRBD1 matches 7 bases. The receptor was isolated from an adult who received the AZD1222 COVID-19 vaccine. The CDR3 is CASRPDRANIQYF. CDR3 sequence (DNA): TGTGCCAGCAGACCCGACAGGGCGAACATTCAGTACTTC.